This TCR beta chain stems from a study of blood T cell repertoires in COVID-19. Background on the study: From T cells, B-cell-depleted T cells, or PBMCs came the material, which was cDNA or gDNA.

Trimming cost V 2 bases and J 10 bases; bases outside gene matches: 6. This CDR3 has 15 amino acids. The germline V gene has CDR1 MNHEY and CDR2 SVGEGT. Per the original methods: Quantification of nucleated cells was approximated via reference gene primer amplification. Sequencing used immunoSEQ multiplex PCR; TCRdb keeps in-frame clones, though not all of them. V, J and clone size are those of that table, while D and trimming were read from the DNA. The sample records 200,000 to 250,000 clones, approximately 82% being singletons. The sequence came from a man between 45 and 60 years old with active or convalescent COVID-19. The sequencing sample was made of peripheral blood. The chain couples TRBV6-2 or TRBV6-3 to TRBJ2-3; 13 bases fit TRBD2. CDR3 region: CASSYKGTSGKAQYF. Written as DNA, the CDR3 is TGTGCCAGCAGTTACAAAGGGACTAGCGGGAAGGCGCAGTATTTT.